This T cell receptor (beta chain) was found in a study of cytomegalovirus exposure and HLA in healthy donors. Study information: An analysis done earlier identified approximately 120 million unique TCR beta sequences from 190 million or so T cells.

Healthy individuals who donated bone marrow served as the donors. Losses at the gene ends were 4 bases for V and 2 bases for J; bases not matched to a gene: 6. The CDR3 spans 16 residues. The V gene's germline CDR1 is SGDLS and CDR2 YYNGEE. Amplification used 60 Vbeta primers and 13 Jbeta primers. Clones were sequenced by immunoSEQ multiplex PCR, and TCRdb holds only the in-frame ones, with some missing. Of 130,000 to 150,000 clones detected, 79% appear once; the ten largest clones hold approximately 1%. Study findings and constraints: In an earlier analysis, about 87% or about 30%: the productive usage of most TCR beta V segments.

Details on this clone: The antigen is undetermined.

The sample comprised PBMCs. The TCR originated in a man aged 18 to 29 in good health and CMV-seronegative. The rearrangement links TRBV9 to TRBJ2-1, with 10 bases that match TRBD2. CDR3 nucleotides: TGTGCCAGCAGCCTTCGAAGCGGGGGGGCCTACAATGAGCAGTTCTTC. Translating it yields CASSLRSGGAYNEQFF.